The following is a T cell receptor beta chain sequence with its context. Its antigen is currently unknown. The data stem from a study of beta chain features in type 1 diabetes. This CDR3 is built from 13 residues. The V gene's germline CDR1 is LNHDA and CDR2 SQIVND (reference sequence). Trimming shortened V by 8 bases and J by 3 bases, and 12 bases separated the two germline ends. Sequenced material consisted of expressed TCRB transcripts (all of the isolated RNA was reverse transcribed). The data were produced by immunoSEQ multiplex PCR, yet TCRdb's version contains in-frame clones alone and is incomplete. The data show about 180,000 clones, around 13% seen once. Whole-study findings and limits: At VDJ recombination sites, type 1 diabetes patients had fewer insertions and more deleted nucleotides.

The TCR was taken from a young woman in good health. Sequenced sample: central memory CD4+ T cells from blood. This chain connects TRBV19 to TRBJ2-3; D is uncertain. CDR3 sequence: CASQERGTDTQYF. The DNA for the CDR3 is TGTGCCAGTCAAGAGCGTGGTACAGATACGCAGTATTTT.